A single sample is the source of the 2 T cell receptor beta chains below, sequenced in a study of identical twins. TCRdb itself ran the 5' RACE reads through MiXCR, one entry per CDR3 protein. The repertoire holds roughly 700,000 distinct CDR3 sequences, with about 9.4% as singletons. This sample was also put to use in a study of yellow fever vaccine responses in identical twins.

Input material: PBMCs. The receptors derive from a woman aged 18-30 years in good health.

There are many counts of this clonotype. J is TRBJ2-5 and V is TRBV27; maybe TRBD2 (5 bases). With 5 bases removed from V and 2 bases from J, the gap between germline ends came to 9 bases. The CDR3 loop spans 13 amino acids. Germline V gene lookup returns CDR1 MNHEY and CDR2 SMNVEV (reference sequence). The CDR3: CASSRRLQETQYF. The CDR3 nucleotides are TGTGCCAGCAGTCGAAGACTACAAGAGACCCAGTACTTC.

The chain has TRBV2 and TRBJ2-1; TRBD2 might be the D (5 bases). Germline lookup yields CDR1 SNHLY and CDR2 FYNNEI. Trimming removed 6 bases at V and 13 bases at J, with 13 bases between. The CDR3 length is 11 residues. Here the CDR3 reads CASRIGGGQFF. CDR3 coding DNA: TGTGCCAGCAGAATCGGCGGAGGCCAGTTCTTC.